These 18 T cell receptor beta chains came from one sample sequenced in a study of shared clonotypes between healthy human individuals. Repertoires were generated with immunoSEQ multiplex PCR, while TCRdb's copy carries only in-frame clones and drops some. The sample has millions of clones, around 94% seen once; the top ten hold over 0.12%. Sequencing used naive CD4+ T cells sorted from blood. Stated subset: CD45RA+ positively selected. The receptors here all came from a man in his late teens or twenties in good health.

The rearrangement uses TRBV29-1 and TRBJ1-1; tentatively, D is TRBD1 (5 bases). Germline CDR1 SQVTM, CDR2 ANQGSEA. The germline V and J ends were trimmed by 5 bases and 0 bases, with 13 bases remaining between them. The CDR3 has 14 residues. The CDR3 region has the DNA TGCAGCGTTCAGTGGGGGAGCTTGAACACTGAAGCTTTCTTT. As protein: CSVQWGSLNTEAFF.

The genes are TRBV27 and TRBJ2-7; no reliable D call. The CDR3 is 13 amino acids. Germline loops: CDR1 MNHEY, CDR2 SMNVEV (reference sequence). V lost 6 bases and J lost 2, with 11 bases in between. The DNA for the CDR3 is TGTGCCAGCAGGGCGGCACCCGCCTACGAGCAGTACTTC. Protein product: CASRAAPAYEQYF.

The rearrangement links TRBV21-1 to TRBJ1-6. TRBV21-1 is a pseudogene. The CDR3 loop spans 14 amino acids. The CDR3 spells CASSGKDVSSPLHF. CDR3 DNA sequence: TGTGCCAGCAGCGGGAAGGATGTCTCTTCACCCCTCCACTTT.

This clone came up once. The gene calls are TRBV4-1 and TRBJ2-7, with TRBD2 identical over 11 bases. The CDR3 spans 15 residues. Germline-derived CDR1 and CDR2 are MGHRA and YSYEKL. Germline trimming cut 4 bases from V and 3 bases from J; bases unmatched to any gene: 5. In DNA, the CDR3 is TGCGCCAGCAGCCCCCGACTAGCGGGATTCTACGAGCAGTACTTC. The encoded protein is CASSPRLAGFYEQYF.

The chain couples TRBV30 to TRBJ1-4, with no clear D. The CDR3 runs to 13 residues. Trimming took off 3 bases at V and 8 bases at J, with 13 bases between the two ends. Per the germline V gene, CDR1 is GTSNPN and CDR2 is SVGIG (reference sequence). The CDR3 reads CAWSGKRKEKLFF. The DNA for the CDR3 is TGTGCCTGGAGCGGGAAACGAAAGGAAAAACTGTTTTTT.

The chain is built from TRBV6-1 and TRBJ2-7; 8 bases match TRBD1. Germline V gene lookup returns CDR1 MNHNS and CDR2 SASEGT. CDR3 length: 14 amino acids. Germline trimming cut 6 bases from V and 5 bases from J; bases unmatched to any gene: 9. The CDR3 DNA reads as TGTGCCAGCAGCCCTTGGACAGGGAAAAACGAGCAGTACTTC. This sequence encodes CASSPWTGKNEQYF.

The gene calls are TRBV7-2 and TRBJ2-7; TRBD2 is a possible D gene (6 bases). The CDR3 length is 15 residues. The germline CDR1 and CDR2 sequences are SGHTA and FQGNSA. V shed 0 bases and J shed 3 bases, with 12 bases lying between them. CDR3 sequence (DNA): TGTGCCAGCAGCTTAGCGCGGGGCCCTAACTACGAGCAGTACTTC. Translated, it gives CASSLARGPNYEQYF.

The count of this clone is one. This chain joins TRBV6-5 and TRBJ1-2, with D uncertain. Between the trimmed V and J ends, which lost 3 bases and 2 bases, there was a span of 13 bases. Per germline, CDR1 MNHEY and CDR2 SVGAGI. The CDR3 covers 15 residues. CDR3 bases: TGTGCCAGCAGTTATACTGGACCGACGAACTATGGCTACACCTTC. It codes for CASSYTGPTNYGYTF.

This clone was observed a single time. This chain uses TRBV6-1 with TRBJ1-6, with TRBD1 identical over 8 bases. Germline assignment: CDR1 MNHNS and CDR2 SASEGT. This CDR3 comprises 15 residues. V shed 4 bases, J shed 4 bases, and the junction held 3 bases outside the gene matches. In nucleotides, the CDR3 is TGTGCCAGCAGTGTACAGGGGGGTTATAATTCACCCCTCCACTTT. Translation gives CASSVQGGYNSPLHF.

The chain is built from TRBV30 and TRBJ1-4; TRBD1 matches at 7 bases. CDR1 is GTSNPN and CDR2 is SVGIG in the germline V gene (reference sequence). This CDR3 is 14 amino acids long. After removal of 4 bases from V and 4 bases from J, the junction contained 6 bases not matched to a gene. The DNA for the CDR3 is TGTGCCTGGACCCTGACAGGGAATAATGAAAAACTGTTTTTT. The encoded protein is CAWTLTGNNEKLFF.

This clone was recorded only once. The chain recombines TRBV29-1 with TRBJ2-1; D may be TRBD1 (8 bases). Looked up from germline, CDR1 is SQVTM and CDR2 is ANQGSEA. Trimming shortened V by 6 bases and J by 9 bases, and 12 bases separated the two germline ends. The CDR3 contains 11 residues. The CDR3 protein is CSVTGGGEQFF. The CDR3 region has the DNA TGCAGCGTCACAGGGGGGGGTGAGCAGTTCTTC.

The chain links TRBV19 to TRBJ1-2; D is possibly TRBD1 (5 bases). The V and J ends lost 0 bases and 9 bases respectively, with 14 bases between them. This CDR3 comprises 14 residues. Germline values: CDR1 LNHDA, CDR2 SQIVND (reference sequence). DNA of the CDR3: TGTGCCAGTAGTATAGACGACAGTACAGTGAGCTACACCTTC. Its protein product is CASSIDDSTVSYTF.

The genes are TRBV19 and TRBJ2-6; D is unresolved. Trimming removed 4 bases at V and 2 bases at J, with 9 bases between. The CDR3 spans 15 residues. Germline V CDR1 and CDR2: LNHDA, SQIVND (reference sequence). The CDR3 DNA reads TGTGCCAGTAGTACCCCGCTCCCTGGGGCCAACGTCCTGACTTTC. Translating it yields CASSTPLPGANVLTF.

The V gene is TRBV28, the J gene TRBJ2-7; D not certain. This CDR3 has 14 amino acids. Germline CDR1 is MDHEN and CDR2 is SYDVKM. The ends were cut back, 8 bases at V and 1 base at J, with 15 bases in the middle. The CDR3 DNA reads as TGTGCCAGCCGGCCCCAAGGGAAGTCCTACGAGCAGTACTTC. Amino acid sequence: CASRPQGKSYEQYF.

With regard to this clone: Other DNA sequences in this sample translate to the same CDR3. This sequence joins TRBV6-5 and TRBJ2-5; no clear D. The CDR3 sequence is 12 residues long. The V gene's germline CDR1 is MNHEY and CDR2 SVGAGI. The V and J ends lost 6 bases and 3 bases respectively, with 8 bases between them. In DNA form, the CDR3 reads TGTGCCAGCAGGAGGACGGAAGAGACCCAGTACTTC. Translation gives CASRRTEETQYF.

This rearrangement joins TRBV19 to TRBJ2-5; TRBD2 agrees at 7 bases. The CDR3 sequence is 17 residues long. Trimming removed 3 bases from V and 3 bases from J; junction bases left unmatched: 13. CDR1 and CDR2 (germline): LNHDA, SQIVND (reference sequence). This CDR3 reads CASSIYPGRSGEETQYF. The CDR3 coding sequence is TGTGCCAGTAGTATCTATCCCGGGAGGAGCGGAGAAGAGACCCAGTACTTC. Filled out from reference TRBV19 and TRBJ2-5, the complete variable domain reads DGGITQSPKYLFRKEGQNVTLSCEQNLNHDAMYWYRQDPGQGLRLIYYSQIVNDFQKGDIAEGYSVSREKKESFPLTVTSAQKNPTAFYLCASSIYPGRSGEETQYFGPGTRLLVL.

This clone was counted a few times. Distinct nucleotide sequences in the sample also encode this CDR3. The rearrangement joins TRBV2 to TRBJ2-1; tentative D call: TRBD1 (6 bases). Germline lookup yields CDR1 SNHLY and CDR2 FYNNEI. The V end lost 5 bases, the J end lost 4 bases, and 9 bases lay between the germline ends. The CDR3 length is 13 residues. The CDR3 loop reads CASSQTGYNEQFF. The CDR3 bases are TGTGCCAGCAGTCAAACAGGGTACAATGAGCAGTTCTTC.

CDR3: CASSPSGQGNSPLHF. Written as DNA, the CDR3 is TGTGCCAGCAGTCCCTCGGGGCAGGGTAATTCACCCCTCCACTTT. The chain joins TRBV28 to TRBJ1-6; weak D call: TRBD1 (5 bases). V shed 5 bases and J shed 6 bases, with 14 bases lying between them. The CDR3 is 15 amino acids. The germline V gene encodes CDR1 MDHEN and CDR2 SYDVKM.